Presented here are 24 T cell receptor beta chains from one specimen sequenced in a study of blood T cell repertoires in COVID-19. TCRdb's table, derived via immunoSEQ multiplex PCR, lists solely in-frame clones and lacks some. The repertoire holds around 300,000 clones, about nine tenths seen once, with roughly a tenth in the top ten. The sequencing sample was made of PBMCs or T cells enriched from blood (not recorded which). The receptors were sampled from a woman aged 25 to 39 who had recovered from COVID-19.

The chain couples TRBV6-2 or TRBV6-3 to TRBJ2-7; 9 bases fit TRBD2. The CDR3 is 15 amino acids. V was pared by 4 bases and J by 6 bases, with 10 bases of the junction left unmatched. CDR1 is MNHEY and CDR2 is SVGEGT in the germline V gene. CDR3 region: CASSFRGRAGREQYF. The CDR3 region has the DNA TGTGCCAGCAGTTTCCGCGGGAGGGCGGGACGCGAGCAGTACTTC.

The chain employs TRBV28 and TRBJ2-7; D is possibly TRBD1 (6 bases). V lost 6 bases, J lost 2 bases, and 14 bases lay in between. CDR1 MDHEN and CDR2 SYDVKM come from the germline V gene. The CDR3 sequence is 14 residues long. The CDR3 region has the DNA TGTGCCAGCAGACTACAGGGTTTTGCCTACGAGCAGTACTTC. Translating it yields CASRLQGFAYEQYF.

The rearrangement uses TRBV29-1 and TRBJ2-1, with 13 positions matching TRBD2. The CDR3 has 14 residues. V dropped 4 bases and J dropped 10; count of bases not matched to a gene: 7. Germline V gene data show CDR1 as SQVTM and CDR2 as ANQGSEA. CDR3 in DNA: TGCAGCGTTGCCGGGACTAGCGGGGAGAGGGAGCAGTTCTTC. This gives the protein CSVAGTSGEREQFF.

The rearrangement uses TRBV24-1 and TRBJ2-1, with 12 bases fitting TRBD2. Per germline, CDR1 KGHDR and CDR2 SFDVKD. V lost 3 bases to trimming and J lost 7 bases; unmatched junction nucleotides: 6. The CDR3 is made up of 16 amino acids. The CDR3 DNA reads TGTGCCACCAGTGATCCGGGACTAGCGGGTACGAATGAGCAGTTCTTC. The encoded protein is CATSDPGLAGTNEQFF.

This clone appeared many times. This chain connects TRBV5-6 to TRBJ2-1; D remains ambiguous. The CDR3 is made up of 13 amino acids. With 0 bases removed from V and 6 bases from J, the gap between germline ends came to 7 bases. From germline, CDR1 is SGHDT and CDR2 YYEEEE. The CDR3 nucleotides are TGTGCCAGCAGCTTGGACAGTCTCAATGAGCAGTTCTTC. Encoded protein: CASSLDSLNEQFF.

V and J are TRBV6-5 and TRBJ2-7; 11 nucleotides agree with TRBD1. The junction had 4 bases not matched to a gene; V was cut back by 10 bases and J by 5 bases. The germline gives CDR1 MNHEY, CDR2 SVGAGI. The CDR3 totals 12 residues. For the CDR3, the DNA is TGTGCCACACCGGGACAGGGGGACGAGCAGTACTTC. Residues: CATPGQGDEQYF.

V usage is TRBV6-5 and J usage is TRBJ1-5, with no clear D. This CDR3 is built from 13 residues. Deletions cut 0 bases from V and 7 bases from J, with 7 bases between. Germline V lookup: CDR1 MNHEY, CDR2 SVGAGI. Here the CDR3 DNA reads TGTGCCAGCAGTTACTCACCGGGACAGCCCCAGCATTTT. Its protein is CASSYSPGQPQHF.

V is TRBV6-5 and J is TRBJ1-2; D is possibly TRBD1 (6 bases). V was cut by 0 bases and J by 2 bases, with 10 bases left in between. Germline loops: CDR1 MNHEY, CDR2 SVGAGI. CDR3 length: 15 amino acids. In DNA form, the CDR3 reads TGTGCCAGCAGTTACTCGGGAACAGGGAACTATGGCTACACCTTC. It codes for CASSYSGTGNYGYTF.

The chain is built from TRBV4-1 and TRBJ2-4; D call uncertain. Germline V gene data show CDR1 as MGHRA and CDR2 as YSYEKL. V shed 2 bases and J shed 0 bases, with 11 bases lying between them. The CDR3 sequence is 16 residues long. The CDR3, as DNA: TGCGCCAGCAGCCAATTGGGCTACGAAGCCAAAAACATTCAGTACTTC. Translating gives CASSQLGYEAKNIQYF.

The V gene is TRBV27, the J gene TRBJ2-7; 7 bases agree with TRBD2. This CDR3 comprises 17 residues. Losses at the gene ends were 6 bases for V and 0 bases for J; bases not matched to a gene: 14. Germline V lookup: CDR1 MNHEY, CDR2 SMNVEV (reference sequence). CDR3 DNA sequence: TGTGCCAGCAGACCAAACCCAGCGGGACCCCTCTCCTACGAGCAGTACTTC. Residues: CASRPNPAGPLSYEQYF.

V gene TRBV7-9 combines with J gene TRBJ1-5; D ambiguous. CDR3 size: 13 residues. The germline gives CDR1 SEHNR, CDR2 FQNEAQ (reference sequence). Trimming took off 1 base at V and 6 bases at J, with 7 bases between the two ends. DNA of the CDR3: TGTGCCAGCAGCTTAGGGCAGTCTCAGCCCCAGCATTTT. It codes for CASSLGQSQPQHF.

The chain joins TRBV29-1 to TRBJ2-7; TRBD1 matches 8 bases. The CDR3 is 11 residues long. Germline loops: CDR1 SQVTM, CDR2 ANQGSEA. The ends lost 7 bases at V and 6 bases at J; junction bases unmatched: 5. CDR3 region: CSAQQGVEQYF. CDR3 sequence (DNA): TGCAGCGCCCAACAGGGGGTCGAGCAGTACTTC.

The chain combines TRBV28 with TRBJ2-7, with 10 nucleotides matching TRBD1. This CDR3 region has 15 residues. The germline gives CDR1 MDHEN, CDR2 SYDVKM. V lost 5 bases to trimming and J lost 3 bases; unmatched junction nucleotides: 7. Here the CDR3 DNA reads TGTGCCAGCAGTCCGGCCGGGACAGGGGACTACGAGCAGTACTTC. Its protein is CASSPAGTGDYEQYF.

The chain is built from TRBV6-2 or TRBV6-3 and TRBJ2-7; TRBD2 aligns across 8 bases. This CDR3 comprises 14 residues. CDR1 and CDR2 from the germline V gene are MNHEY and SVGEGT. Unmatched junction bases numbered 6, after V lost 2 bases and J lost 6 bases. DNA of the CDR3: TGTGCCAGCAGTTACGGGGCGGGAGGACGCGAGCAGTACTTC. As protein: CASSYGAGGREQYF.

In this sample, this clone turned up once. The chain combines TRBV18 with TRBJ1-1; TRBD1 might be the D (6 bases). Germline V CDR1 and CDR2: KGHSH, LQKENI. This CDR3 region has 12 residues. CDR3 DNA sequence: TGTAAGGGACAAAGCATGAACACTGAAGCTTTCTTT. Residues: CKGQSMNTEAFF.

The rearrangement joins TRBV7-6 to TRBJ2-5, with 12 bases lining up with TRBD1. CDR1 is SGHVS, CDR2 FNYEAQ, per germline. V dropped 4 bases and J dropped 6; count of bases not matched to a gene: 12. The CDR3 consists of 17 residues. DNA of the CDR3: TGTGCCAGCAGCTCCCAAGCCGGGACAGGGGGCTTGCAGACCCAGTACTTC. Amino acids: CASSSQAGTGGLQTQYF.

CDR3 sequence reads: CASRDSPKETQYF. In DNA, the CDR3 is TGCGCCAGCAGGGACAGTCCCAAAGAGACCCAGTACTTC. The chain joins TRBV10-2 to TRBJ2-5, with D possibly TRBD1 on 6 matching bases. There are 13 residues in the CDR3. Looked up from germline, CDR1 is WSHSY and CDR2 is SAAADI. The V end lost 6 bases, the J end lost 3 bases, and 11 bases lay between the germline ends.

The V call is TRBV18, the J call TRBJ1-1; no firm D call. Between the trimmed V and J ends, which lost 2 bases and 0 bases, there was a span of 7 bases. Per germline, CDR1 KGHSH and CDR2 LQKENI. This CDR3 contains 14 residues. CDR3 bases: TGTGCCAGCTCACCAGATGCGTTGAACACTGAAGCTTTCTTT. It translates to CASSPDALNTEAFF.

V gene TRBV14 combines with J gene TRBJ2-1; 12 bases are shared with TRBD2. The CDR3 loop spans 17 amino acids. Trimming cost V 0 bases and J 4 bases; bases outside gene matches: 4. Looked up from germline, CDR1 is SGHDN and CDR2 is FVKESK. CDR3 loop: CASSQDSLAGGYNEQFF. The CDR3 bases are TGTGCCAGCAGCCAAGATTCACTAGCGGGAGGATACAATGAGCAGTTCTTC.

With regard to this clone: At the DNA level, this CDR3 is encoded by other sequences in the same sample as well. This chain uses TRBV11-2 with TRBJ2-7; D unclear. Germline assignment: CDR1 SGHAT and CDR2 FQNNGV. V lost 3 bases, J lost 3 bases, and 9 bases lay in between. The CDR3 has 13 amino acids. DNA of the CDR3: TGTGCCAGCAGCTTCAGTCCAAACTACGAGCAGTACTTC. Translated, it gives CASSFSPNYEQYF.

This clone came up once. The chain carries TRBV28 and TRBJ1-6; 9 positions agree with TRBD1. There are 14 residues in the CDR3. V was pared by 7 bases and J by 14 bases, with 12 bases of the junction left unmatched. Germline V lookup: CDR1 MDHEN, CDR2 SYDVKM. The CDR3 is CASTTGQGLGALHF. DNA for the CDR3: TGTGCCAGCACAACGGGACAGGGTTTGGGAGCCCTCCACTTT.

The J gene is TRBJ1-1, the V gene TRBV29-1, with 9 bases that match TRBD1. Looked up from germline, CDR1 is SQVTM and CDR2 is ANQGSEA. This CDR3 is built from 14 residues. The V and J ends lost 7 bases and 4 bases, in that order; junction bases with no gene match: 10. The CDR3 coding sequence is TGCAGCGGACTCGGGACAGGGATGAGCACTGAAGCTTTCTTT. Its translation is CSGLGTGMSTEAFF. The full variable domain, with the rest looked up from reference TRBV29-1 and TRBJ1-1, is SAVISQKPSRDICQRGTSLTIQCQVDSQVTMMFWYRQQPGQSLTLIATANQGSEATYESGFVIDKFPISRPNLTFSTLTVSNMSPEDSSIYLCSGLGTGMSTEAFFGQGTRLTVV.

This clone has only a few counts. The chain combines TRBV7-9 with TRBJ1-1, with TRBD1 identical over 8 bases. This CDR3 is built from 13 residues. Per the germline V gene, CDR1 is SEHNR and CDR2 is FQNEAQ (reference sequence). V trimming: 5 bases; J trimming: 5 bases; junction bases outside the gene matches: 4. The CDR3 is CASSVQGGTEAFF. DNA for the CDR3: TGTGCCAGCAGCGTACAGGGGGGGACTGAAGCTTTCTTT.

The chain joins TRBV6-1 to TRBJ2-7, with 10 bases matching TRBD2. CDR1 and CDR2 (germline): MNHNS, SASEGT. V dropped 3 bases and J dropped 0; count of bases not matched to a gene: 2. This CDR3 region has 15 residues. The CDR3 loop reads CASSDSGRSSYEQYF. In DNA form, the CDR3 reads TGTGCCAGCAGTGATAGCGGGAGGAGCTCCTACGAGCAGTACTTC.